This is a list of T cell receptor beta chains from one sample in a study of T cell clonotyping in hematopoietic cell transplantation. Profiling relied on immunoSEQ multiplex PCR, and the TCRdb table lists in-frame clones only, not all of them. The data contain about 36,000 clones, roughly 94% of them singletons. This sample comprised peripheral blood mononuclear cells, obtained before stem cell transplant. The receptors stem from a man aged 35-49 years with chronic myeloid leukemia. Some clones in this sample may be carry-over from other donors' samples. CDR3s leave out the opening cysteine and the closing phenylalanine or tryptophan. Each record gives: clone size, J gene, V gene, CDR3 protein. Clone size is not always given. Where it is, it says once, few, many or a class for expanded clones.

. TRBJ2-5 TRBV4-3 ASSQERGGQETQY
. TRBJ1-6 TRBV30 AWSALIGTENSPLH
. TRBJ1-3 TRBV6-6 ASSPHTPRAGNTIY
. TRBJ2-5 TRBV30 AWSGTSGGSQYMTQY
. TRBJ1-2 TRBV6-5 ASRTGVEYGYT
. TRBJ2-7 TRBV13 ASSFWGAAYEQY
. TRBJ1-1 TRBV5-6 ASSLFTAGATEAF
. TRBJ1-3 TRBV25-1 ASSNRLDTIY
. TRBJ2-3 TRBV9 ASSTRPSTDTQY
. TRBJ1-3 TRBV5-8 ASSWGIGNTIY
. TRBJ2-7 TRBV6-5 ASSYTGSEQY
. TRBJ2-5 TRBV19 ASSIPGLQETQY
. TRBJ2-6 TRBV19 ASSIRGSGANVLT
. TRBJ2-5 TRBV19 ASRDVPRETQY
. TRBJ1-2 TRBV2 ASSEGDRGNYGYT
. TRBJ2-2 TRBV28 ASSILTGLAGGLTGELF
. TRBJ1-2 TRBV5-4 ASSETGTGGYLGYGYT
. TRBJ1-5 TRBV28 ASITSLGMRQPQH
. TRBJ2-5 TRBV5-4 ASSQRGGRGETQY
. TRBJ2-6 TRBV19 ASSTGTGDPGANVLT
. TRBJ2-3 TRBV7-3 ASSFSGGAAADTQY
once TRBJ2-3 TRBV9 ASSVGVTARDTQY
. TRBJ2-5 TRBV5-7 ASSFDRAPNNRQETQY
. TRBJ1-4 TRBV19 ASAEERATNEKLF
. TRBJ2-3 TRBV9 ASSVRSGGMDTQY
once TRBJ1-2 TRBV5-6 ASSPGGTYGYT
. TRBJ2-1 TRBV11-2 ASAGGSSYNEQF
. TRBJ1-2 TRBV9 ASSVGTGFSINYGYT
. TRBJ1-1 TRBV13 ASSPHGGENTEAF
. TRBJ1-3 TRBV2 ASTQGQGASGNTIY
. TRBJ1-5 TRBV6-1 ASSEPQGHANQPQH
. TRBJ1-2 TRBV9 ASSPSESQNYGYT
. TRBJ2-7 TRBV7-9 ASSRLAGVLYEQY
. TRBJ1-1 TRBV5-5 ASSSQGGGTEAF
. TRBJ1-5 TRBV4-3 ASSPGLYSNQPQH
. TRBJ2-7 TRBV7-9 ASSFNPDRFYEQY
. TRBJ2-7 TRBV5-6 ASSLGVYEQY
. TRBJ1-5 TRBV28 ASRQAQEPQH
. TRBJ2-5 TRBV6-5 ASSPGRKETQY
. TRBJ2-6 TRBV10-3 AISESSIRDRGGGANVLT